This TCR beta chain was identified during a study of T cell responses to AZD1222 COVID-19 vaccine. For the study at large: Doses given second, at about 4 or about 12 weeks, were pooled.

As concerns this clone: What it recognizes is unknown.

The CDR3 totals 15 residues. Per the germline V gene, CDR1 is KGHDR and CDR2 is SFDVKD. Trimming at V came to 3 bases and at J to 7 bases, leaving 7 bases not matched to a gene. Repertoires were generated with immunoSEQ multiplex PCR, while TCRdb's copy carries only in-frame clones and drops some. In the table there are more than 100,000 clones, over 70% of which are singletons. Study-wide findings and caveats: Distributed over spike, vaccine-associated CD4 TCRs predominated at 160-218 and 743-854. Only six or seven AZD1222 recipients tested seropositive at baseline.

This receptor was identified in an adult in good health. Sequencing was performed on peripheral blood, taken on day 0 of AZD1222 vaccination. The chain links TRBV24-1 to TRBJ1-5; 8 bases fit TRBD1. In DNA form, the CDR3 reads TGTGCCACCAGTGATCCCGGACAGGGAGGACAGCCCCAGCATTTT. It translates to CATSDPGQGGQPQHF.